This is a list of T cell receptor beta chains from one sample in a study of blood T cell repertoires in COVID-19. The data were produced by immunoSEQ multiplex PCR, yet TCRdb's version contains in-frame clones alone and is incomplete. The sample comprises 170,000 or so clones, 90% of which are singletons, and roughly 0.56% rests with the top ten. The sequencing input was peripheral blood. These receptors all stem from a man in his fifties or sixties with acute or convalescent COVID-19. CDR3s leave out the opening cysteine and the closing phenylalanine or tryptophan. Fields, in order: V gene, CDR3 protein.

v_call: TRBV7-2
cdr3_aa: ASSLEAATQY

v_call: TRBV11-3
cdr3_aa: ASSLAGPDTQY

v_call: TRBV19
cdr3_aa: ASRMTSGSTDTQY

v_call: TRBV5-5
cdr3_aa: ASSSAWRGVQY

v_call: TRBV11-1
cdr3_aa: ASSGRGGVNEKLF

v_call: TRBV5-5
cdr3_aa: ASSLNRGSTEAF

v_call: TRBV19
cdr3_aa: ATSRGSSGAYNEQF

v_call: TRBV30
cdr3_aa: AWRTGSTDTQY

v_call: TRBV11-2
cdr3_aa: ASSLDLAGNTIY

v_call: TRBV25-1
cdr3_aa: ASSWQGNTGELF